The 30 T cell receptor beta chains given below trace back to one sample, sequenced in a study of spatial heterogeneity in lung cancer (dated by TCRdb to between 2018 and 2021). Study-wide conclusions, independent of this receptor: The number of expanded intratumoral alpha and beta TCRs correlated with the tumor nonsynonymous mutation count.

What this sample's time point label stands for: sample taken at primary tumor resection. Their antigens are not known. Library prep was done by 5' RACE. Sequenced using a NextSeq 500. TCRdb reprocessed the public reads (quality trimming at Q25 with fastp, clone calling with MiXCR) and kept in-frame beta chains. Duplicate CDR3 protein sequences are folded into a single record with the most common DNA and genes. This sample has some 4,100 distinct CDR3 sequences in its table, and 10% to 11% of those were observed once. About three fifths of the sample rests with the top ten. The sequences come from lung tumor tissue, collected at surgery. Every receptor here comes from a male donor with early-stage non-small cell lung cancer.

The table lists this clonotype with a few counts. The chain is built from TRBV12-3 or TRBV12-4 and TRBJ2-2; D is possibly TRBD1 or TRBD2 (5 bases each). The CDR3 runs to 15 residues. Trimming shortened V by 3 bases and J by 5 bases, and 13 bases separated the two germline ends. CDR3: CASSFRQPGTGELFF. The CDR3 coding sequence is TGTGCCAGCAGTTTCCGACAGCCGGGGACCGGGGAGCTGTTTTTT.

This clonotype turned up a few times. CDR3 sequence (DNA): TGTGCCAGCAGCTTGGCAACAGGGGGGCTTAATGAAAAACTGTTTTTT. Translated: CASSLATGGLNEKLFF. V gene TRBV7-2 combines with J gene TRBJ1-4, with TRBD1 identical over 8 bases. The J segment lost 4 bases and the V segment lost 3 bases, leaving 7 bases of the junction unmatched. CDR1 is SGHTA, CDR2 FQGNSA, per germline. This CDR3 contains 16 residues.

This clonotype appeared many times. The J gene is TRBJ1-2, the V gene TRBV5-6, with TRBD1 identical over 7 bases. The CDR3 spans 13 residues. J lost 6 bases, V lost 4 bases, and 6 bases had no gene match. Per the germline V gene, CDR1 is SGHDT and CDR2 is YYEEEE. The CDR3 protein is CASSPPTGDGYTF. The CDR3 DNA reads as TGTGCCAGCAGCCCCCCAACAGGGGATGGCTACACCTTC. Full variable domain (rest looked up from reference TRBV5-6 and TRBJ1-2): DAGVTQSPTHLIKTRGQQVTLRCSPKSGHDTVSWYQQALGQGPQFIFQYYEEEERQRGNFPDRFSGHQFPNYSSELNVNALLLGDSALYLCASSPPTGDGYTFGSGTRLTVV.

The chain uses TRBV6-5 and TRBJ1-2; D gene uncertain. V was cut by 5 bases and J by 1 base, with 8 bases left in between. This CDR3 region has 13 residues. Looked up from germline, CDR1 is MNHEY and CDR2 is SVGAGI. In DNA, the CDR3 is TGTGCCAGCAGTCGGAGTTATAACTATGGCTACACCTTC. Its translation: CASSRSYNYGYTF.

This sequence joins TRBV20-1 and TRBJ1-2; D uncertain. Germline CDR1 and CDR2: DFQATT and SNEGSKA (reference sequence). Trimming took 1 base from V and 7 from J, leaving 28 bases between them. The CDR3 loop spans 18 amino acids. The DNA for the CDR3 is TGCAGTGCTAGAGTTGCGGGCCTTTTGACTTCTTGGTGGCCTGGCTACACCTTC. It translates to CSARVAGLLTSWWPGYTF.

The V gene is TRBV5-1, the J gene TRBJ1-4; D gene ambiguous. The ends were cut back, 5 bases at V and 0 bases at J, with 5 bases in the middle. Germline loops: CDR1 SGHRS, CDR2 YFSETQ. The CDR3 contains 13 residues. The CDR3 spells CASRDATNEKLFF. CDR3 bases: TGCGCCAGCAGAGACGCAACTAATGAAAAACTGTTTTTT. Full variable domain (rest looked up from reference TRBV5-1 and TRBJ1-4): KAGVTQTPRYLIKTRGQQVTLSCSPISGHRSVSWYQQTPGQGLQFLFEYFSETQRNKGNFPGRFSGRQFSNSRSEMNVSTLELGDSALYLCASRDATNEKLFFGSGTQLSVL.

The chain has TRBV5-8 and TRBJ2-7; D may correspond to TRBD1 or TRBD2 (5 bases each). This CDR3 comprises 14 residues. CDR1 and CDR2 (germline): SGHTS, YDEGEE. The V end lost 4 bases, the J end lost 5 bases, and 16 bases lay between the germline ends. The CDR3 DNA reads TGTGCCAGCAGCCCGGGGCGGGTGCTCCACGAGCAGTACTTC. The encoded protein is CASSPGRVLHEQYF.

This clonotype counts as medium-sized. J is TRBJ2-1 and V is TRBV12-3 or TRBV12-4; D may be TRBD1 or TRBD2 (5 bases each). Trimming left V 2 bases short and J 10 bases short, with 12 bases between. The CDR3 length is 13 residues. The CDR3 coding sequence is TGTGCCAGCAGTTTACTTGAGGGGATGGAGCAGTTCTTC. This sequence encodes CASSLLEGMEQFF.

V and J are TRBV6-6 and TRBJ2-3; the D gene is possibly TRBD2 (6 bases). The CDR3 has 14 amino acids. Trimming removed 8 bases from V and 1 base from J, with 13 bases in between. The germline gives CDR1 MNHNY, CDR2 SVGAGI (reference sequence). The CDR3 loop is CASSTEGRTDTQYF. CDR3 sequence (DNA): TGTGCCAGCTCGACGGAGGGGCGCACAGATACGCAGTATTTT.

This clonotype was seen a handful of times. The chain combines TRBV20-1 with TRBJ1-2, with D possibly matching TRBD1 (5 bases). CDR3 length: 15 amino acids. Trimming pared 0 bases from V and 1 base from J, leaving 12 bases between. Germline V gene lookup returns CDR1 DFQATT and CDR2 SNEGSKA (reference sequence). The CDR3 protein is CSARDSRGFNYGYTF. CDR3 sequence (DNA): TGCAGTGCTAGAGATAGTAGGGGTTTTAACTATGGCTACACCTTC.

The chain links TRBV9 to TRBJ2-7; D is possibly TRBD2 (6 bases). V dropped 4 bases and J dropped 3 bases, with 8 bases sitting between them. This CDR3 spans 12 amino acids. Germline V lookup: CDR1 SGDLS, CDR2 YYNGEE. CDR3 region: CASSPRGYEQYF. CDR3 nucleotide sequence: TGTGCCAGCAGCCCGCGGGGCTACGAGCAGTACTTC.

The CDR3 reads CASSLASVGQASSYEQYV. In DNA form, the CDR3 reads TGTGCCAGCAGCTTAGCGTCGGTGGGACAAGCAAGCTCCTACGAGCAGTACGTC. The genes are TRBV7-8 and TRBJ2-7; weak D call: TRBD1 (6 bases). CDR1 is SGHVS, CDR2 FQNEAQ, per germline. The V gene lost 0 bases and the J gene lost 0 bases, with 18 bases spanning the gap. CDR3 length: 18 amino acids.

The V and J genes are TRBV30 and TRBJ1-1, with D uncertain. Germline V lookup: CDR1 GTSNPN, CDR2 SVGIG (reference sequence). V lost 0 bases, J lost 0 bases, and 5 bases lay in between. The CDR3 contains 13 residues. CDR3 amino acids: CAWSVQVNTEAFF. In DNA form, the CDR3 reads TGTGCCTGGAGTGTACAAGTGAACACTGAAGCTTTCTTT.

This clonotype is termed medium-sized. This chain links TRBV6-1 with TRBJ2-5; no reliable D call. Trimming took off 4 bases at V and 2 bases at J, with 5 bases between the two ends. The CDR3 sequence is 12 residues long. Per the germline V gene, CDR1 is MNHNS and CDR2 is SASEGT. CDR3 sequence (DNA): TGTGCCAGCAGTGCAGATCAAGAGACCCAGTACTTC. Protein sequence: CASSADQETQYF.

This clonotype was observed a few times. The CDR3, as DNA: TGCGCCAGCAGCGGCAGACAGGGGTATGATAATTCACCCCTCCACTTT. This codes for CASSGRQGYDNSPLHF. The chain is built from TRBV5-1 and TRBJ1-6, with 8 nucleotides matching TRBD1. Trimming removed 4 bases from V and 5 bases from J; junction bases left unmatched: 8. There are 16 residues in the CDR3. Germline CDR1 and CDR2: SGHRS and YFSETQ.

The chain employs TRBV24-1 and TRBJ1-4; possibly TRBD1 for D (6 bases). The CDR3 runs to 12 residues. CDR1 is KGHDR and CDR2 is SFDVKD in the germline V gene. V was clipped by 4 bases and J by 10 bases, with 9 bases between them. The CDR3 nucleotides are TGTGCCACCAGTGACGAGGGGGGAAAACTGTTTTTT. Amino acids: CATSDEGGKLFF.

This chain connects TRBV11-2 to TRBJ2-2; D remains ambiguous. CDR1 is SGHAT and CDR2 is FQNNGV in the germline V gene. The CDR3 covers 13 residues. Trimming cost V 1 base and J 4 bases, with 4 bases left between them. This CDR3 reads CASSLVRTGELFF. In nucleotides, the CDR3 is TGTGCCAGCAGCTTAGTACGCACCGGGGAGCTGTTTTTT.

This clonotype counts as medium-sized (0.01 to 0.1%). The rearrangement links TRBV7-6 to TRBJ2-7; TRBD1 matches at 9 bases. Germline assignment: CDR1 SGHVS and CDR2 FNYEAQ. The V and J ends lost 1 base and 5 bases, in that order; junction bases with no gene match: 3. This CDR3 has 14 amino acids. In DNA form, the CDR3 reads TGTGCCAGCAGCTTAGGGACAGGGGTCGACGAGCAGTACTTC. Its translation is CASSLGTGVDEQYF. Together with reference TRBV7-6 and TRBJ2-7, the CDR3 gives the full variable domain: GAGVSQSPRYKVTKRGQDVALRCDPISGHVSLYWYRQALGQGPEFLTYFNYEAQQDKSGLPNDRFSAERPEGSISTLTIQRTEQRDSAMYRCASSLGTGVDEQYFGPGTRLTVT.

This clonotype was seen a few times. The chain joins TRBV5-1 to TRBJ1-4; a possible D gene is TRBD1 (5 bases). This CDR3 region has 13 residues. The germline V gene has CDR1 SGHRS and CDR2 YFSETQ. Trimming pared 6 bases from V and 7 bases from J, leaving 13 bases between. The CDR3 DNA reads TGCGCCAGCACCTTCAGGAGGGGTGAAAAACTGTTTTTT. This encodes CASTFRRGEKLFF.

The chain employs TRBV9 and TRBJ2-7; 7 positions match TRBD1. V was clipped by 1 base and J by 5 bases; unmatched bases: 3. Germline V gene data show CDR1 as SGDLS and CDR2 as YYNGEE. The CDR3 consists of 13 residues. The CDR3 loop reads CASSVSDRDEQYF. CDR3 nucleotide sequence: TGTGCCAGCAGCGTATCCGACAGGGACGAGCAGTACTTC.

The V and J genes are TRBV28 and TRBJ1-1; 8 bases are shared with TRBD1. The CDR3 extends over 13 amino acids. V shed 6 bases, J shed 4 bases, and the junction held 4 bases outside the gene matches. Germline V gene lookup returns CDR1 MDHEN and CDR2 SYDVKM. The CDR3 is CASRSTGGTEAFF. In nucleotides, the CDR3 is TGTGCCAGCAGGTCTACAGGGGGCACTGAAGCTTTCTTT.

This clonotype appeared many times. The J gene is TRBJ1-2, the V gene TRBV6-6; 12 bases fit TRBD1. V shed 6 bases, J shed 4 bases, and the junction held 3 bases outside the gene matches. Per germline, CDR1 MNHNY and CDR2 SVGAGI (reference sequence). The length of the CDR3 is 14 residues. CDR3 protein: CASRGQGAIYGYTF. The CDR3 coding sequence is TGTGCCAGCAGGGGACAGGGGGCAATCTATGGCTACACCTTC.

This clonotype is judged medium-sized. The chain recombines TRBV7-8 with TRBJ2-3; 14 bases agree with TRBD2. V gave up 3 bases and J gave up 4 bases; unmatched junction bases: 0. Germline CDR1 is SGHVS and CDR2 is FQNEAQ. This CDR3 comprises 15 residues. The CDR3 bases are TGTGCCAGCAGCTTGACTAGCGGGAGGGCAGATACGCAGTATTTT. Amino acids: CASSLTSGRADTQYF.

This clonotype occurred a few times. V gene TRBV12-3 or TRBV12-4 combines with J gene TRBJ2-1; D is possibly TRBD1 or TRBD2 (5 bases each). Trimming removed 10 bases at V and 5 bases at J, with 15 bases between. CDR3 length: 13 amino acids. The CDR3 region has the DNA TGTGCCACCCGTCCGGGGACCGACAATGAGCAGTTCTTC. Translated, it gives CATRPGTDNEQFF.

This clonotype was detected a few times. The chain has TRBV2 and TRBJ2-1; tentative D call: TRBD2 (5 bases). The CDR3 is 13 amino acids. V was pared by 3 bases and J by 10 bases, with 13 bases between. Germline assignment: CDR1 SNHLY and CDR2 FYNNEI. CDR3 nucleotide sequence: TGTGCCAGCAGTGACGTGGCGGGTGGAGAGCAGTTCTTC. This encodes CASSDVAGGEQFF.

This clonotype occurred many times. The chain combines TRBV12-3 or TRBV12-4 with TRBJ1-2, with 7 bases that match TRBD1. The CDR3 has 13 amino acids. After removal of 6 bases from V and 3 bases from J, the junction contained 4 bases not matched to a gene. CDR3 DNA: TGTGCCAGCAGGGGAGGGGGCGACTATGGCTACACCTTC. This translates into CASRGGGDYGYTF.

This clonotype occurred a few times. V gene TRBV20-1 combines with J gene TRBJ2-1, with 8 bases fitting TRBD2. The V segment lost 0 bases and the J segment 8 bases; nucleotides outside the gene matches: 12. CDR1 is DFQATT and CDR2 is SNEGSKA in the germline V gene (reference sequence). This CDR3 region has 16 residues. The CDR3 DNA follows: TGCAGTGCTAGAGAGAGCGCGAGCGGGAGCGGTGATGAGCAGTTCTTC. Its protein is CSARESASGSGDEQFF.

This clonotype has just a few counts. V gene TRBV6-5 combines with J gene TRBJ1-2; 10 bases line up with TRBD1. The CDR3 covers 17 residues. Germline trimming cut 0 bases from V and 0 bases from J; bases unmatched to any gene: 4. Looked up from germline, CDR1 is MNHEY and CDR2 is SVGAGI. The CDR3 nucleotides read TGTGCCAGCAGTTACTCCGGGACAGGGGCCTCTAACTATGGCTACACCTTC. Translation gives CASSYSGTGASNYGYTF.

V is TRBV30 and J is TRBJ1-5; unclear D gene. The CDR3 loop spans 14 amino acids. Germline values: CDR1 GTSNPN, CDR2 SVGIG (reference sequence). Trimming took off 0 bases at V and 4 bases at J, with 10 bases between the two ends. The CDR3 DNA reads TGTGCCTGGAGTGTAGACCCTGGGAATCAGCCCCAGCATTTT. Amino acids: CAWSVDPGNQPQHF.

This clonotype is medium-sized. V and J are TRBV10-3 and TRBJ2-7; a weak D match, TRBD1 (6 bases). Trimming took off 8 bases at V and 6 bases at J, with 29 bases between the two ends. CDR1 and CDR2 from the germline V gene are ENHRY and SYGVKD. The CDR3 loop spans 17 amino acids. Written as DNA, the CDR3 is TGTGCCATCGGAGTAATACCGGGCCTTACCAAAGGGGGCGAGCAGTACGTC. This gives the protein CAIGVIPGLTKGGEQYV.